This T cell receptor beta chain was identified in a study of T cell clones after liver transplantation. The V segment lost 4 bases and the J segment 8 bases; nucleotides outside the gene matches: 1. CDR3 length: 11 amino acids. Germline lookup yields CDR1 SQVTM and CDR2 ANQGSEA. Assay: immunoSEQ multiplex PCR; the TCRdb copy retains only in-frame clones and omits some. The sample lists 10,000 or so clones; 70% to 80% were seen once. The sequenced sample was CD8+ T cells from blood, obtained at the 22-month timepoint. This TCR derives from a human patient who received a liver transplant. The T cells may come from the graft donor. The genes are TRBV29-1 and TRBJ2-2, with 7 bases lining up with TRBD2. CDR3 residues: CSVAAGGELFF. Here the CDR3 DNA reads TGCAGCGTTGCAGCGGGGGGGGAGCTGTTTTTT.